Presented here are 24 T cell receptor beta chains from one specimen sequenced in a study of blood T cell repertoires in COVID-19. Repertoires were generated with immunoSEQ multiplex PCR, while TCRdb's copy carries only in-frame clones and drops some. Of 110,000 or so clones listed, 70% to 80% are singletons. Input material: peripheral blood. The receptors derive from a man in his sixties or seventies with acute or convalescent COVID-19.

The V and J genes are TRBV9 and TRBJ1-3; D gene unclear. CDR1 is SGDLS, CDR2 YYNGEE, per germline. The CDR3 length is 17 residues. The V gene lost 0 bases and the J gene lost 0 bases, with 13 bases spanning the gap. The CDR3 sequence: CASSVGTATDSGNTIYF. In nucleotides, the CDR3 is TGTGCCAGCAGCGTAGGTACAGCCACCGACTCTGGAAACACCATATATTTT.

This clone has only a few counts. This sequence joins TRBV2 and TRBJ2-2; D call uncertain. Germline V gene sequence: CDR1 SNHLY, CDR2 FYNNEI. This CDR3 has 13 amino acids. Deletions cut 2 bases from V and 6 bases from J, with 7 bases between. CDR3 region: CASSEMAAGELFF. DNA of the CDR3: TGTGCCAGCAGTGAAATGGCGGCCGGGGAGCTGTTTTTT.

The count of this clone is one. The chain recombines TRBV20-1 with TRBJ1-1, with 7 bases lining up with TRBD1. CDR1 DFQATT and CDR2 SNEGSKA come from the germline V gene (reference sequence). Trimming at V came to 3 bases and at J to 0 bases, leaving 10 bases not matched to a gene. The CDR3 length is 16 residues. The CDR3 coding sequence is TGCAGTGCTAGTACCCCCTTACAGGGGATGAACACTGAAGCTTTCTTT. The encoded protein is CSASTPLQGMNTEAFF.

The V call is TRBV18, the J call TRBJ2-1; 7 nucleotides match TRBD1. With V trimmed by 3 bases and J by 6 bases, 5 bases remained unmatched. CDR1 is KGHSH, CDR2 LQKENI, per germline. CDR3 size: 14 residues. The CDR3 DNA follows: TGTGCCAGCTCACCGAGGGACAGCACCAATGAGCAGTTCTTC. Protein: CASSPRDSTNEQFF.

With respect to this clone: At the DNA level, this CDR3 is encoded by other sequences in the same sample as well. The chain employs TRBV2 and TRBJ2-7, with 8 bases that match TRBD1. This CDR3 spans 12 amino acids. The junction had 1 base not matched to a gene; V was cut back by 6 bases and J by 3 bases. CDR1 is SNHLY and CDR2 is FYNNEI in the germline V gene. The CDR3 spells CASRDRGYEQYF. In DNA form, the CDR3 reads TGTGCCAGCAGAGACAGGGGCTACGAGCAGTACTTC.

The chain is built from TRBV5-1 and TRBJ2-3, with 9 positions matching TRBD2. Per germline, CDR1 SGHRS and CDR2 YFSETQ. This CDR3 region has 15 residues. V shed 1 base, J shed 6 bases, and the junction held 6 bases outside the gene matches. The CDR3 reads CASSLSSGTTDTQYF. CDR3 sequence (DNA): TGCGCCAGCAGCTTGTCTAGCGGGACTACGGATACGCAGTATTTT.

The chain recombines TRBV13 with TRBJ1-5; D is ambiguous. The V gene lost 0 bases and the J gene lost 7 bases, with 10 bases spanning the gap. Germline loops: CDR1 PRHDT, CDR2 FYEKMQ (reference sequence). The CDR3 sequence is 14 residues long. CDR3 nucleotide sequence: TGTGCCAGCAGCTTAGGTTTAGGAGAACAGCCCCAGCATTTT. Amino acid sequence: CASSLGLGEQPQHF.

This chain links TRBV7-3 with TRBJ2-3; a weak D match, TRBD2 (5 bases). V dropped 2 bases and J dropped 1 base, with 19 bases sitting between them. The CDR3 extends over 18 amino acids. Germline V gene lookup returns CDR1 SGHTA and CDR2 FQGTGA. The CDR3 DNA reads TGTGCCAGCAGCTTATTGGTTCTGGATGAGGAGGGCACAGATACGCAGTATTTT. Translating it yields CASSLLVLDEEGTDTQYF. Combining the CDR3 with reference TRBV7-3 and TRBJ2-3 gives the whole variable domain GAGVSQTPSNKVTEKGKYVELRCDPISGHTALYWYRQSLGQGPEFLIYFQGTGAADDSGLPNDRFFAVRPEGSVSTLKIQRTERGDSAVYLCASSLLVLDEEGTDTQYFGPGTRLTVL.

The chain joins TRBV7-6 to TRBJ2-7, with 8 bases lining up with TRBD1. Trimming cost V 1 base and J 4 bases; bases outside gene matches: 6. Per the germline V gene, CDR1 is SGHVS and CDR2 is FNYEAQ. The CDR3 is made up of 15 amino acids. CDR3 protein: CASSLGSGQGYEQYF. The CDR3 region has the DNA TGTGCCAGCAGCTTAGGGTCCGGACAGGGTTACGAGCAGTACTTC.

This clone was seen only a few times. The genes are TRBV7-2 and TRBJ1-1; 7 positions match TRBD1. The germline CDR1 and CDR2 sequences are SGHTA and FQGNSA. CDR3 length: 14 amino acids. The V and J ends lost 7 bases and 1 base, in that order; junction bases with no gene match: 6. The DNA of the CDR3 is TGTGCCAGCAACCGGGACAGAAGGAACACTGAAGCTTTCTTT. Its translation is CASNRDRRNTEAFF.

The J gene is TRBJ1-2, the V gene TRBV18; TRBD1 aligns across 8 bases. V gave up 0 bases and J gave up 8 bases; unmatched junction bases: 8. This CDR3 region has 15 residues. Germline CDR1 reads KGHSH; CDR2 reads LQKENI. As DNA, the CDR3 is TGTGCCAGCTCACCACCCGGACAGGGTCTTGGCGGCTACACCTTC. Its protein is CASSPPGQGLGGYTF.

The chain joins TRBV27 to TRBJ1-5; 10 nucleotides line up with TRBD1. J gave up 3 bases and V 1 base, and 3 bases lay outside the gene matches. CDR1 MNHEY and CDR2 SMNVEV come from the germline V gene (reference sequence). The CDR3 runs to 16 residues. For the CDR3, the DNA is TGTGCCAGCAGTTTATATGGGACAGGGGTCAATCAGCCCCAGCATTTT. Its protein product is CASSLYGTGVNQPQHF.

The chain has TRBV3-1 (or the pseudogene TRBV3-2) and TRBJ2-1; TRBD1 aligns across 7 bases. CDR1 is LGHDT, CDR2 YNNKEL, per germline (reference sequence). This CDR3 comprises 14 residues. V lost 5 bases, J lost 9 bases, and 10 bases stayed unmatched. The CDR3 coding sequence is TGTGCCAGCAGCGGGGAACAAACAGGGGTTGAGCAGTTCTTC. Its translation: CASSGEQTGVEQFF.

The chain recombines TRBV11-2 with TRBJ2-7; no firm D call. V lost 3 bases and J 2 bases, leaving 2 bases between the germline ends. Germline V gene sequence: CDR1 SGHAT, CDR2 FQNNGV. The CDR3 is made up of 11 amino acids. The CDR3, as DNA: TGTGCCAGCAGCTTTACCTACGAGCAGTACTTC. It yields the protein CASSFTYEQYF. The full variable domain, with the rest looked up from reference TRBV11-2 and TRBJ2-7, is EAGVAQSPRYKIIEKRQSVAFWCNPISGHATLYWYQQILGQGPKLLIQFQNNGVVDDSQLPKDRFSAERLKGVDSTLKIQPAKLEDSAVYLCASSFTYEQYFGPGTRLTVT.

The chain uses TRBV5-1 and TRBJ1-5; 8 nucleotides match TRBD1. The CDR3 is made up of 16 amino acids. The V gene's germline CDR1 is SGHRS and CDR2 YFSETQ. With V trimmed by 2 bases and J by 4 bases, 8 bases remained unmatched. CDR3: CASSLLHDRGNQPQHF. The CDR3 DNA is TGCGCCAGCAGCTTACTACACGACAGGGGAAATCAGCCCCAGCATTTT.

The CDR3 protein is CSVEDASGAYEQYF. DNA for the CDR3: TGCAGCGTTGAAGATGCTAGCGGCGCCTACGAGCAGTACTTC. The chain joins TRBV29-1 to TRBJ2-7; TRBD2 matches 7 bases. V lost 0 bases and J lost 2; bases outside the gene matches: 4. The CDR3 runs 14 residues. Germline-derived CDR1 and CDR2 are SQVTM and ANQGSEA.

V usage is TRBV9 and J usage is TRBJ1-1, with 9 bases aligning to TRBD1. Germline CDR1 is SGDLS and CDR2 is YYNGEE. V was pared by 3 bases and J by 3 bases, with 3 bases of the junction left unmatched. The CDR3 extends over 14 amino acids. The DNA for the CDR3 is TGTGCCAGCAGCGGGACAGGGGCGCACACTGAAGCTTTCTTT. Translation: CASSGTGAHTEAFF.

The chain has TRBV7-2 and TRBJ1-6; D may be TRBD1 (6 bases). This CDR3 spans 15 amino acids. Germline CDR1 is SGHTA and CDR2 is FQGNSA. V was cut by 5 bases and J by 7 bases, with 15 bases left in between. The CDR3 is CASSTGTTVNSPLHF. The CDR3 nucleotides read TGTGCCAGCAGCACCGGGACAACCGTAAATTCACCCCTCCACTTT.

CDR3 loop: CAWSVPDSGYTF. CDR3 bases: TGTGCCTGGAGTGTCCCGGACAGTGGCTACACCTTC. V gene TRBV30 combines with J gene TRBJ1-2; possibly TRBD1 for D (6 bases). V lost 0 bases and J 7 bases, leaving 9 bases between the germline ends. Germline CDR1 and CDR2: GTSNPN and SVGIG (reference sequence). The CDR3 spans 12 residues.

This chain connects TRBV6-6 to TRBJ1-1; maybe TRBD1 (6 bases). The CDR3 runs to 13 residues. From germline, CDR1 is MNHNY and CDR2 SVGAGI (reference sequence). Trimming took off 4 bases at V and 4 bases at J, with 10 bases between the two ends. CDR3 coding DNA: TGTGCCAGCAGTTTCCGACAGGTCACTGAAGCTTTCTTT. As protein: CASSFRQVTEAFF.

The CDR3 bases are TGTGCCAGCAGCTTGGCACTAGCGGGAGGGACAGATACGCAGTATTTT. Translating gives CASSLALAGGTDTQYF. This chain links TRBV5-6 with TRBJ2-3; TRBD2 agrees at 13 bases. The V and J ends lost 0 bases and 3 bases, in that order; junction bases with no gene match: 1. In germline, CDR1 is SGHDT, CDR2 YYEEEE. This CDR3 spans 16 amino acids.

CDR3 amino acids: CASSLLMGGGMNTEAFF. Here the CDR3 DNA reads TGTGCCAGCAGCTTGTTAATGGGGGGAGGCATGAACACTGAAGCTTTCTTT. The gene calls are TRBV5-4 and TRBJ1-1, with D possibly matching TRBD1 (5 bases). The CDR3 contains 17 residues. V lost 1 base, J lost 0 bases, and 16 bases lay in between. Germline values: CDR1 SGHNT, CDR2 YYREEE (reference sequence).

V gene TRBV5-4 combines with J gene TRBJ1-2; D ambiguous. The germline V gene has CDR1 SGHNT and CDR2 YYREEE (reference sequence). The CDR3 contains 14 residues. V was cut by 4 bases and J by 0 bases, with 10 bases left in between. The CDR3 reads CASSHDNTNYGYTF. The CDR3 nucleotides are TGTGCCAGCAGCCATGACAATACTAACTATGGCTACACCTTC.

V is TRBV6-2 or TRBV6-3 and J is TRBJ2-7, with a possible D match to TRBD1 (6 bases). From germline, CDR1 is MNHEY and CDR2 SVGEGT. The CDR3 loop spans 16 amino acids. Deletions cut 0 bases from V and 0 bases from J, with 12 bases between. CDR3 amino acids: CASSYSYRVSSYEQYF. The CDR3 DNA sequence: TGTGCCAGCAGTTACTCGTACAGGGTTTCCTCCTACGAGCAGTACTTC.